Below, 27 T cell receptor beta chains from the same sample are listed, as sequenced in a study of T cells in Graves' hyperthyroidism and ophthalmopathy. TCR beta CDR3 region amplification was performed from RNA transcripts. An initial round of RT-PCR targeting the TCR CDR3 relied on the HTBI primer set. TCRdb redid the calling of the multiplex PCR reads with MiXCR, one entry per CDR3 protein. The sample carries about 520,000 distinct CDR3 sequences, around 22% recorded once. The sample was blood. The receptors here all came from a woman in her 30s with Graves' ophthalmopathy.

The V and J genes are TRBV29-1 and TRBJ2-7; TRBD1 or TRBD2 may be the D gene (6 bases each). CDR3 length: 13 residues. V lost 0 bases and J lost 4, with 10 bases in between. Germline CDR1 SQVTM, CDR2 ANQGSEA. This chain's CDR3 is CSVEEGGGYEQYF. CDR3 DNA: TGCAGCGTTGAAGAGGGGGGCGGGTACGAGCAGTACTTC.

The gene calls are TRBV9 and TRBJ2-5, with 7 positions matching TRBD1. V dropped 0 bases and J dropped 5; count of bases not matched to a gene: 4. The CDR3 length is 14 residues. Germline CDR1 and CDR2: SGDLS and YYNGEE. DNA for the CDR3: TGTGCCAGCAGCGTAGGCGACAGGGTGGAGACCCAGTACTTC. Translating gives CASSVGDRVETQYF.

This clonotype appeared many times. The CDR3 coding sequence is TGTGCCATCAGTGAGGCCCAGGGGGGTACTGAAGCTTTCTTT. Amino acids: CAISEAQGGTEAFF. The chain uses TRBV10-3 and TRBJ1-1; 7 bases agree with TRBD1. Germline V gene lookup returns CDR1 ENHRY and CDR2 SYGVKD. V trimming: 2 bases; J trimming: 5 bases; junction bases outside the gene matches: 5. The CDR3 has 14 residues.

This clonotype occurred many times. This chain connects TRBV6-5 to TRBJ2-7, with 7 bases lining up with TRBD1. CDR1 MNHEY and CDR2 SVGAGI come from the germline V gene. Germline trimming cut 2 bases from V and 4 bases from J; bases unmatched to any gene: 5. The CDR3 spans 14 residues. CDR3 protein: CASSYGQVLYEQYF. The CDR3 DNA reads TGTGCCAGCAGTTACGGACAGGTGCTGTACGAGCAGTACTTC.

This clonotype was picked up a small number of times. CDR3: CASRWGPRTGPAGNTIYF. The DNA of the CDR3 is TGTGCCAGCCGATGGGGCCCTCGGACTGGACCGGCGGGAAACACCATATATTTT. The chain carries TRBV6-2 or TRBV6-3 and TRBJ1-3; maybe TRBD1 (5 bases). The CDR3 covers 18 residues. Germline V gives CDR1 MNHEY, CDR2 SVGEGT. The V end lost 8 bases, the J end lost 4 bases, and 27 bases lay between the germline ends.

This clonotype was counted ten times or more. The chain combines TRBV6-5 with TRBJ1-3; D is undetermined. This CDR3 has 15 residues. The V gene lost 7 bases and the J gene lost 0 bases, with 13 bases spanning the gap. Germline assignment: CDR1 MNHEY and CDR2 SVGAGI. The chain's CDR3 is CASTLGPDSGNTIYF. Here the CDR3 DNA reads TGTGCCAGCACCCTCGGACCCGACTCTGGAAACACCATATATTTT.

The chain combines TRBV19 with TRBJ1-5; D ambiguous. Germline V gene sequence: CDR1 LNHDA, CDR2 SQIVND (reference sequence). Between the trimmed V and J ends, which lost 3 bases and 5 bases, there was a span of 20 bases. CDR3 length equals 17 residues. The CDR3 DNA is TGTGCCAGTAGTATCCCACACGGATCTCGACTCGATCAGCCCCAGCATTTT. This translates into CASSIPHGSRLDQPQHF.

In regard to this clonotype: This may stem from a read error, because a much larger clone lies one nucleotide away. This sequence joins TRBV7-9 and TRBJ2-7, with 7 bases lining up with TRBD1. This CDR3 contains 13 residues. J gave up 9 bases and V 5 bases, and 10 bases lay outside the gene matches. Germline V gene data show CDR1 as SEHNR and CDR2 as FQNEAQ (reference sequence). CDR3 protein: CASSICTGDGQYF. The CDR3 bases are TGTGCCAGCAGCATTTGTACAGGGGATGGGCAGTACTTC.

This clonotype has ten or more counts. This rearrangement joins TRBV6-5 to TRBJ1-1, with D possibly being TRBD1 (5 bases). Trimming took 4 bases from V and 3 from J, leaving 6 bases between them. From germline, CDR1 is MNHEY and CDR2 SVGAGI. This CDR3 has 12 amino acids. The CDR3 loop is CASSSRDTEAFF. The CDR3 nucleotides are TGTGCCAGCAGTTCCAGGGACACTGAAGCTTTCTTT.

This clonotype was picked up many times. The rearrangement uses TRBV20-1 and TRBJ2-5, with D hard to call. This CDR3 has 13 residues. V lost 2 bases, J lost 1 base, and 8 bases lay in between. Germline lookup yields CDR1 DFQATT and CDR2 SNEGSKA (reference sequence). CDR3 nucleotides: TGCAGTGCTAGATCGTACCTCCAAGAGACCCAGTACTTC. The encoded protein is CSARSYLQETQYF.

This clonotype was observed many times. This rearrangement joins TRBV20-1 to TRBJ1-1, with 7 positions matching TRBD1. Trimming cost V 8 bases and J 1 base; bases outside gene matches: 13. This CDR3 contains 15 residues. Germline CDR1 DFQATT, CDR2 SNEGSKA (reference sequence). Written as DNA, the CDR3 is TGCAGTACCCCGACAGGGAGCGGTGGGAACACTGAAGCTTTCTTT. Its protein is CSTPTGSGGNTEAFF.

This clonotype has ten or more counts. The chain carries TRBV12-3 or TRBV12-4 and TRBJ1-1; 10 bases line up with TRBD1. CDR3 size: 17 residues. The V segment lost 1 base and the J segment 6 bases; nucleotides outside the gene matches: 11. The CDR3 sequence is CASSLGMGTGVAPEAFF. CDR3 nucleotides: TGTGCCAGCAGTTTAGGGATGGGGACAGGGGTCGCCCCTGAAGCTTTCTTT.

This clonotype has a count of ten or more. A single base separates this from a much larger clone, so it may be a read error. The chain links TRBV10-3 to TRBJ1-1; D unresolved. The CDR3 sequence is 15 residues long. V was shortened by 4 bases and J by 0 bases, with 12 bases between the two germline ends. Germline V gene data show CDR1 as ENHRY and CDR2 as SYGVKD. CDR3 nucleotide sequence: TGTGCCATCAGTGGGTCGGGAGTGATGAACACTGAAGCTTTCTTT. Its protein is CAISGSGVMNTEAFF.

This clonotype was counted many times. The CDR3: CASSLYGQRQETQYF. The DNA of the CDR3 is TGTGCCAGCAGCTTGTACGGACAGCGGCAAGAGACCCAGTACTTC. The chain carries TRBV5-5 and TRBJ2-5; a weak D match, TRBD1 (6 bases). The CDR3 extends over 15 amino acids. Trimming took off 1 base at V and 2 bases at J, with 12 bases between the two ends. The germline V gene encodes CDR1 SGHKS and CDR2 YYEKEE (reference sequence). The variable domain in full, completed from reference TRBV5-5 and TRBJ2-5, reads DAGVTQSPTHLIKTRGQQVTLRCSPISGHKSVSWYQQVLGQGPQFIFQYYEKEERGRGNFPDRFSARQFPNYSSELNVNALLLGDSALYLCASSLYGQRQETQYFGPGTRLLVL.

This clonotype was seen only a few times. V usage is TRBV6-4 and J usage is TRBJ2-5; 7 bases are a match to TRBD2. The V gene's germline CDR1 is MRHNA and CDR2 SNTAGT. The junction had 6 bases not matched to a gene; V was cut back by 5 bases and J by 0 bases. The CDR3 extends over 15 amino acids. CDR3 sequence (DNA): TGTGCCAGCAGTAAAAGCGGGGACTACCAAGAGACCCAGTACTTC. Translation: CASSKSGDYQETQYF.

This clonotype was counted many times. CDR3 amino acids: CASSSGTGYYEQYF. The CDR3 coding sequence is TGCGCCAGCAGCTCCGGGACAGGGTACTACGAGCAGTACTTC. The rearrangement links TRBV5-1 to TRBJ2-7, with 9 bases identical to TRBD1. CDR1 SGHRS and CDR2 YFSETQ come from the germline V gene. The CDR3 is 14 amino acids. V was clipped by 3 bases and J by 3 bases; unmatched bases: 4.

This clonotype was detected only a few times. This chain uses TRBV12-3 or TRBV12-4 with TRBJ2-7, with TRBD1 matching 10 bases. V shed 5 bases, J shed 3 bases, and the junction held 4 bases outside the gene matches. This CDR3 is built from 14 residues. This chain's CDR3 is CASSVGQGDYEQYF. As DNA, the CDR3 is TGTGCCAGCAGTGTTGGACAGGGGGACTACGAGCAGTACTTC.

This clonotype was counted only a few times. This CDR3 is CAWSTGFTAEAFF. The CDR3 DNA is TGTGCCTGGAGTACCGGTTTTACCGCTGAAGCTTTCTTT. This rearrangement joins TRBV30 to TRBJ1-1; D is undetermined. The V gene lost 2 bases and the J gene lost 6 bases, with 13 bases spanning the gap. CDR1 GTSNPN and CDR2 SVGIG come from the germline V gene (reference sequence). This CDR3 has 13 residues.

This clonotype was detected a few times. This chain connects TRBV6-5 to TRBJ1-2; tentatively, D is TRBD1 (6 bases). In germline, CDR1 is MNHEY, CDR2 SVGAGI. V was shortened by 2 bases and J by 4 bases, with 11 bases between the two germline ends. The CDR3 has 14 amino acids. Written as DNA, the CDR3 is TGTGCCAGCAGTTACCAACAGGGCCCCTATGGCTACACCTTC. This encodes CASSYQQGPYGYTF.

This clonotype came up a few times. Here the CDR3 DNA reads TGCGCCAGCAAATTTGGGGTGAACACTGAAGCTTTCTTT. Its translation: CASKFGVNTEAFF. The genes are TRBV5-1 and TRBJ1-1; no reliable D call. The V end lost 6 bases, the J end lost 0 bases, and 9 bases lay between the germline ends. The V gene's germline CDR1 is SGHRS and CDR2 YFSETQ. CDR3 length equals 13 residues.

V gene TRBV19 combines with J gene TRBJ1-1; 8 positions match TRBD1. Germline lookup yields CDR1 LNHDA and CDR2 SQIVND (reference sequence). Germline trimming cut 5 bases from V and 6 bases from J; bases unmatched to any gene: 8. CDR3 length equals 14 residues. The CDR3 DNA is TGTGCCAGTAGTGCGCGACAGGGGACAGCTGAAGCTTTCTTT. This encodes CASSARQGTAEAFF.

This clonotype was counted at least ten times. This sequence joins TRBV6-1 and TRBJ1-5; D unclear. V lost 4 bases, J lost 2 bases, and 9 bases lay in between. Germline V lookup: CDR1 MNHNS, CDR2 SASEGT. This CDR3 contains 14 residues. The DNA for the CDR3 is TGTGCCAGCAGTGCGACCGCGCGCAATCAGCCCCAGCATTTT. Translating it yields CASSATARNQPQHF.

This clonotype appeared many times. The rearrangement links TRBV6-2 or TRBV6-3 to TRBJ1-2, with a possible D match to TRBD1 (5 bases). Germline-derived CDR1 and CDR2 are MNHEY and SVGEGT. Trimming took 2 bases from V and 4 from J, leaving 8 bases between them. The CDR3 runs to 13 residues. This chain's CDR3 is CASSYAGGYGYTF. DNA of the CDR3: TGTGCCAGCAGTTACGCGGGGGGCTATGGCTACACCTTC.

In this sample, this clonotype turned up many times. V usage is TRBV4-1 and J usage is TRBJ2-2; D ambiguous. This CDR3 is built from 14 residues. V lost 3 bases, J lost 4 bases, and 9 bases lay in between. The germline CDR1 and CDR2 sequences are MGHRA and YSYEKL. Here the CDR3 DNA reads TGCGCCAGCAGCCACACTTCGGTCACCGGGGAGCTGTTTTTT. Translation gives CASSHTSVTGELFF.

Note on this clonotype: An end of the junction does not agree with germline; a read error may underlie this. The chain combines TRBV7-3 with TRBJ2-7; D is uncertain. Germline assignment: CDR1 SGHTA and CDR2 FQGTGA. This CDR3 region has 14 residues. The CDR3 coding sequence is TGCGCCAGCAGCTTGGTGGCCAGCTCCTACGAGCAGTACTTC. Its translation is CASSLVASSYEQYF.

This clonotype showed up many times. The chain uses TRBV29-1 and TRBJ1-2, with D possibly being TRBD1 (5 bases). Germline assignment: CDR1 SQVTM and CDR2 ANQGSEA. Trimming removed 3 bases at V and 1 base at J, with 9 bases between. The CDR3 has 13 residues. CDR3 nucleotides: TGCAGCGTTGACAGGGCCCTTAACTATGGCTACACCTTC. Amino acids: CSVDRALNYGYTF.

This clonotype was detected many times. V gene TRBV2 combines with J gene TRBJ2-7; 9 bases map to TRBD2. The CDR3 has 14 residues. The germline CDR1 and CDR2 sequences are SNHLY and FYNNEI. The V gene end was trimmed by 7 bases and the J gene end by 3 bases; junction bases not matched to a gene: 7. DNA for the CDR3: TGTGCCAGCATCGGGCTAGCGGGGCACTACGAGCAGTACTTC. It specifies CASIGLAGHYEQYF.